A selection of T cell receptor beta chains follows, all from one sample in a study of shared clonotypes between healthy human individuals. Method: immunoSEQ multiplex PCR; TCRdb's copy keeps in-frame clones and lacks some. This table holds about a million clones, approximately 80% found once. The sequenced material came from memory CD4+ T cells from PBMCs. The receptors here all came from a man aged 18 to 35 in good health. Some clones in this sample may be carry-over from other donors' samples. CDR3s include the opening cysteine and the closing phenylalanine or tryptophan. D genes are given only for firm matches. Rows may omit the clone size; those that give it use once, few, many or a size class.

CDR3 protein | CDR3 DNA | D gene | J gene | CDR3 length | clone size | V gene
CASSKAGAGSGEQFF | TGTGCCAGCAGTAAAGCGGGAGCCGGCTCTGGTGAGCAGTTCTTC | TRBD2 | TRBJ2-1 | 15 | NA | TRBV28
CASSIATGRTDTQYF | TGTGCCAGTAGTATAGCTACAGGGCGCACAGATACGCAGTATTTT | NA | TRBJ2-3 | 15 | NA | TRBV19
CASSEVSLEQYF | TGTGCCAGCAGTGAAGTCAGCCTGGAGCAGTACTTC | NA | TRBJ2-7 | 12 | NA | TRBV6-1
CASSGYVREANTEAFF | TGTGCCAGCAGTGGGTACGTCAGGGAGGCGAACACTGAAGCTTTCTTT | NA | TRBJ1-1 | 16 | NA | TRBV6-1
CASSLRRADRDEAFF | TGTGCCAGCAGCTTAAGGCGGGCAGACCGCGATGAAGCTTTCTTT | NA | TRBJ1-1 | 15 | NA | TRBV11-3
CASSLGPRAGMNTEAFF | TGTGCCAGCAGCTTGGGCCCCAGGGCTGGAATGAACACTGAAGCTTTCTTT | NA | TRBJ1-1 | 17 | NA | TRBV5-6
CASSGGTSGRSEQFF | TGCGCCAGCAGCGGCGGGACTAGCGGGAGAAGTGAGCAGTTCTTC | TRBD2 | TRBJ2-1 | 15 | NA | TRBV5-1
CASRRQETQYF | TGTGCCAGCAGGAGGCAAGAGACCCAGTACTTC | NA | TRBJ2-5 | 11 | many | TRBV6-5
CTIQGGYGYTF | TGCACGATCCAAGGGGGCTATGGCTACACCTTC | NA | TRBJ1-2 | 11 | NA | TRBV29-1
CASSLVTGQETQYF | TGTGCCAGCAGCTTGGTTACAGGTCAAGAGACCCAGTACTTC | NA | TRBJ2-5 | 14 | once | TRBV7-2
CASSPDRVGYTF | TGCGCCAGCAGCCCGGACAGGGTGGGCTACACCTTC | TRBD1 | TRBJ1-2 | 12 | NA | TRBV5-1
CASSRQGSSTDTQYF | TGCGCCAGCAGTCGCCAGGGATCTAGCACAGATACGCAGTATTTT | NA | TRBJ2-3 | 15 | NA | TRBV10-1
CASSSTGNTGELFF | TGTGCCAGCAGCTCGACTGGGAACACCGGGGAGCTGTTTTTT | NA | TRBJ2-2 | 14 | NA | TRBV11-3
CASSERGAPETQYF | TGTGCCAGCAGCGAGAGGGGAGCCCCAGAGACCCAGTACTTC | NA | TRBJ2-5 | 14 | NA | TRBV5-4
CASSLRGLAAGEQFF | TGTGCCAGCAGTTTAAGGGGACTAGCGGCTGGTGAGCAGTTCTTC | TRBD2 | TRBJ2-1 | 15 | once | TRBV28
CASRQGWGTGELFF | TGTGCCAGCAGACAGGGTTGGGGGACCGGGGAGCTGTTTTTT | NA | TRBJ2-2 | 14 | NA | TRBV11-3
CAWTRGGSEETQYF | TGTGCCTGGACGCGGGGGGGGAGCGAGGAGACCCAGTACTTC | TRBD2 | TRBJ2-5 | 14 | NA | TRBV30
CASSPQLAGGTGEQYF | TGCGCCAGCAGCCCCCAACTAGCGGGAGGGACGGGGGAGCAGTACTTC | TRBD2 | TRBJ2-7 | 16 | NA | TRBV4-3
CASSQVDGVQYEQYF | TGTGCCAGCAGCCAAGTGGATGGAGTACAGTACGAGCAGTACTTC | NA | TRBJ2-7 | 15 | NA | TRBV4-2
CASSSRQGDSNQPQHF | TGTGCCAGCTCATCCAGACAGGGGGATAGCAATCAGCCCCAGCATTTT | TRBD1 | TRBJ1-5 | 16 | NA | TRBV18
CASSPVGTGVGTEAFF | TGCGCCAGCAGCCCTGTGGGGACAGGGGTGGGCACTGAAGCTTTCTTT | TRBD1 | TRBJ1-1 | 16 | NA | TRBV5-1
CAWGWETQYF | TGTGCCTGGGGGTGGGAGACCCAGTACTTC | NA | TRBJ2-5 | 10 | NA | TRBV30
CASSSNPRNADTQYF | TGCGCCAGCAGCTCGAACCCCCGTAACGCAGATACGCAGTATTTT | NA | TRBJ2-3 | 15 | once | TRBV5-1
CASSLSSGSYEQYF | TGTGCCAGCAGCTTATCATCTGGCTCCTACGAGCAGTACTTC | NA | TRBJ2-7 | 14 | NA | TRBV7-2
CASSHLTFRGRNTEAFF | TGCGCCAGCAGCCATCTAACCTTCCGGGGAAGGAACACTGAAGCTTTCTTT | NA | TRBJ1-1 | 17 | NA | TRBV4-3
CASTNLHRGGDTEAFF | TGTGCCAGTACCAACCTTCACAGGGGGGGAGACACTGAAGCTTTCTTT | TRBD1 | TRBJ1-1 | 16 | NA | TRBV19
CASLRAPHSYEQYF | TGTGCCTCCCTTAGGGCACCCCACTCCTACGAGCAGTACTTC | NA | TRBJ2-7 | 14 | many | TRBV30
CASTSRLAGGTNTQYF | TGTGCCAGCACATCCCGACTAGCGGGAGGTACTAATACGCAGTATTTT | TRBD2 | TRBJ2-3 | 16 | NA | TRBV6-6
CASSSPGVGTEAFF | TGTGCCAGCAGCTCTCCCGGGGTTGGCACTGAAGCTTTCTTT | NA | TRBJ1-1 | 14 | many | TRBV9
CASSSFIGANVLTF | TGTGCCAGCAGTTCGTTTATCGGGGCCAACGTCCTGACTTTC | NA | TRBJ2-6 | 14 | many | TRBV6-5
CASGDRNGYTF | TGTGCCAGCGGAGACCGGAATGGCTACACCTTC | NA | TRBJ1-2 | 11 | NA | TRBV2
CASSRLRQGREKLFF | TGTGCCAGCAGTAGATTACGGCAGGGACGTGAAAAACTGTTTTTT | NA | TRBJ1-4 | 15 | NA | TRBV6-1
CASSFRADQPQHF | TGTGCCAGCAGCTTCCGTGCGGACCAGCCCCAGCATTTT | NA | TRBJ1-5 | 13 | few | TRBV7-3
CASSISGKTYEQYF | TGTGCCAGTAGTATTTCAGGCAAGACCTACGAGCAGTACTTC | NA | TRBJ2-7 | 14 | NA | TRBV19
CASSVDEDYEQYF | TGTGCCAGCAGCGTAGATGAGGACTACGAGCAGTACTTC | NA | TRBJ2-7 | 13 | once | TRBV9
CASSLGEGTEAFF | TGCGCCAGCAGCTTGGGGGAGGGCACTGAAGCTTTCTTT | NA | TRBJ1-1 | 13 | NA | TRBV5-1
CASSATVTDTQYF | TGTGCCAGTAGTGCCACAGTAACAGATACGCAGTATTTT | NA | TRBJ2-3 | 13 | NA | TRBV19
CASSALAGAYNEQFF | TGTGCCAGCAGCGCGCTAGCGGGGGCTTACAATGAGCAGTTCTTC | TRBD2 | TRBJ2-1 | 15 | NA | TRBV7-3
CASTPPGTSSYEQYF | TGTGCCAGCACCCCCCCCGGGACTAGCTCCTACGAGCAGTACTTC | TRBD2 | TRBJ2-7 | 15 | NA | TRBV2
CASSLRPSAGGVNTEAFF | TGTGCCAGCAGCTTAAGGCCCTCCGCGGGGGGCGTGAACACTGAAGCTTTCTTT | NA | TRBJ1-1 | 18 | NA | TRBV7-2
CATGSPRGTEAFF | TGTGCCACCGGCTCACCACGGGGCACTGAAGCTTTCTTT | NA | TRBJ1-1 | 13 | NA | TRBV15
CASSLAPGHQYNEQFF | TGTGCCAGCAGCTTAGCCCCGGGACACCAGTACAATGAGCAGTTCTTC | NA | TRBJ2-1 | 16 | NA | TRBV7-9
CATSTPNEQFF | TGTGCCACCTCTACTCCAAATGAGCAGTTCTTC | NA | TRBJ2-1 | 11 | NA | TRBV28